Listed below are T cell receptor beta chains from one sample, sequenced in a study of blood T cell repertoires in COVID-19. Produced via immunoSEQ multiplex PCR; TCRdb's table is partial and in-frame only. The table includes about 320,000 clones, 85% detected once. The sample was peripheral blood. The source is a human donor in a cohort sampled during active COVID-19. Each CDR3 is given with its conserved first and last residue. Fields, in order: CDR3 protein, CDR3 DNA, D gene, V gene, clone size, J gene. D genes are given only for firm matches. The size of a clone is reported for some rows only, either as once, few or many, or as a class for expanded clones.

cdr3_aa: CASSLGRGQQKGYTF
cdr3_nt: TGTGCCAGCAGCTTAGGGAGGGGACAGCAGAAAGGCTACACCTTC
d_call: TRBD1
v_call: TRBV7-2
clone_size: -
j_call: TRBJ1-2

cdr3_aa: CASSLSGTANTGELFF
cdr3_nt: TGTGCCAGCAGCTTATCAGGGACAGCGAACACCGGGGAGCTGTTTTTT
d_call: TRBD1
v_call: TRBV7-2
clone_size: -
j_call: TRBJ2-2

cdr3_aa: CASSFAPGLGYGYTF
cdr3_nt: TGTGCCAGCAGTTTCGCCCCGGGTCTGGGCTATGGCTACACCTTC
d_call: -
v_call: TRBV27
clone_size: -
j_call: TRBJ1-2

cdr3_aa: CASGLGSSLGPQHF
cdr3_nt: TGTGCTAGTGGCTTAGGGAGTTCCTTAGGGCCCCAGCATTTT
d_call: -
v_call: TRBV12-5
clone_size: -
j_call: TRBJ1-5

cdr3_aa: CAWKGQGNGYTF
cdr3_nt: TGTGCCTGGAAAGGACAGGGGAATGGCTACACCTTC
d_call: TRBD1
v_call: TRBV30
clone_size: -
j_call: TRBJ1-2

cdr3_aa: CASSLEGYGSNQPQHF
cdr3_nt: TGCGCCAGCAGCTTGGAGGGGTACGGGAGCAATCAGCCCCAGCATTTT
d_call: -
v_call: TRBV5-1
clone_size: -
j_call: TRBJ1-5

cdr3_aa: CASSEFQGEISKGYTF
cdr3_nt: TGTGCCAGCAGTGAGTTTCAGGGGGAGATCAGTAAGGGCTACACCTTC
d_call: TRBD1
v_call: TRBV25-1
clone_size: -
j_call: TRBJ1-2

cdr3_aa: CASSIPPTNEKLFF
cdr3_nt: TGTGCCAGTAGTATTCCTCCAACTAATGAAAAACTGTTTTTT
d_call: -
v_call: TRBV19
clone_size: -
j_call: TRBJ1-4

cdr3_aa: CASSEGVGLGGRGEQFF
cdr3_nt: TGTGCCAGCAGTGAAGGGGTGGGCCTAGGGGGACGAGGTGAGCAGTTCTTC
d_call: -
v_call: TRBV25-1
clone_size: -
j_call: TRBJ2-1

cdr3_aa: CASSSEANTGELFF
cdr3_nt: TGTGCCAGCAGCTCAGAAGCGAACACCGGGGAGCTGTTTTTT
d_call: -
v_call: TRBV7-3
clone_size: -
j_call: TRBJ2-2

cdr3_aa: CASSLDSPWREQYF
cdr3_nt: TGTGCCAGCAGCTTGGACAGCCCTTGGCGCGAGCAGTACTTC
d_call: -
v_call: TRBV5-5
clone_size: -
j_call: TRBJ2-7

cdr3_aa: CASGLGQVGKDTQYF
cdr3_nt: TGTGCTAGTGGTTTGGGACAGGTTGGCAAAGATACGCAGTATTTT
d_call: -
v_call: TRBV12-5
clone_size: once
j_call: TRBJ2-3

cdr3_aa: CASSEQGWEPQHF
cdr3_nt: TGTGCCAGCAGCGAACAGGGTTGGGAGCCCCAGCATTTT
d_call: -
v_call: TRBV12-3/TRBV12-4
clone_size: -
j_call: TRBJ1-5

cdr3_aa: CASSPLRREEDIQYF
cdr3_nt: TGTGCCAGCAGCCCGCTCCGGAGGGAAGAAGACATTCAGTACTTC
d_call: -
v_call: TRBV9
clone_size: -
j_call: TRBJ2-4

cdr3_aa: CARWIAGNTEAFF
cdr3_nt: TGTGCCCGGTGGATAGCGGGGAACACTGAAGCTTTCTTT
d_call: -
v_call: TRBV9
clone_size: once
j_call: TRBJ1-1

cdr3_aa: CASSEVGREGSPLHF
cdr3_nt: TGTGCCAGCAGTGAAGTGGGCAGGGAAGGTTCACCCCTCCACTTT
d_call: -
v_call: TRBV6-1
clone_size: -
j_call: TRBJ1-6

cdr3_aa: CAWSAQRQLTEAFF
cdr3_nt: TGTGCCTGGAGCGCCCAGCGTCAGCTCACTGAAGCTTTCTTT
d_call: -
v_call: TRBV30
clone_size: -
j_call: TRBJ1-1

cdr3_aa: CASSESTGNTEAFF
cdr3_nt: TGCGCCAGCAGTGAGTCGACGGGGAACACTGAAGCTTTCTTT
d_call: -
v_call: TRBV10-2
clone_size: -
j_call: TRBJ1-1